Below, 19 T cell receptor beta chains from the same sample are listed, as sequenced in a study of blood T cell repertoires in COVID-19. Profiled with immunoSEQ multiplex PCR; TCRdb holds only in-frame clones, not every one. The profile shows 250,000 to 400,000 clones, approximately 88% of them singletons. Source material: peripheral blood. The receptor source for this set is a woman younger than 45 with COVID-19, enrolled during active disease.

The chain employs TRBV4-1 and TRBJ1-4; 10 bases fit TRBD1. There are 14 residues in the CDR3. With V trimmed by 5 bases and J by 7 bases, 4 bases remained unmatched. Germline CDR1 MGHRA, CDR2 YSYEKL. CDR3 sequence reads: CASSRTGGFEKLFF. CDR3 sequence (DNA): TGCGCCAGCAGCAGGACAGGGGGTTTTGAAAAACTGTTTTTT.

The V and J genes are TRBV3-1 (or the pseudogene TRBV3-2) and TRBJ1-1; D remains unclear. CDR1 and CDR2 from the germline V gene are LGHDT and YNNKEL (reference sequence). This CDR3 spans 13 amino acids. V shed 3 bases and J shed 1 base, with 6 bases lying between them. CDR3 bases: TGTGCCAGCAGCCAGCCGAGGAACACTGAAGCTTTCTTT. Translation: CASSQPRNTEAFF.

The chain has TRBV2 and TRBJ1-1, with a weak D call TRBD1 (6 bases). Germline values: CDR1 SNHLY, CDR2 FYNNEI. Trimming took 7 bases from V and 0 from J, leaving 9 bases between them. CDR3 length equals 13 residues. CDR3 protein: CASIRDMNTEAFF. DNA for the CDR3: TGTGCCAGCATTAGGGACATGAACACTGAAGCTTTCTTT.

The chain couples TRBV19 to TRBJ1-5; weak D call: TRBD1 (5 bases). V was shortened by 7 bases and J by 4 bases, with 17 bases between the two germline ends. Germline CDR1 reads LNHDA; CDR2 reads SQIVND (reference sequence). The CDR3 sequence is 15 residues long. The CDR3 is CASNPSRRGNQPQHF. For the CDR3, the DNA is TGTGCCAGTAACCCTTCGCGTCGGGGGAATCAGCCCCAGCATTTT.

The chain recombines TRBV5-4 with TRBJ2-5; TRBD2 agrees at 12 bases. CDR1 SGHNT and CDR2 YYREEE come from the germline V gene (reference sequence). With 3 bases clipped from V and 4 bases from J, the junction kept 4 bases outside the gene matches. CDR3 size: 15 residues. The CDR3 protein is CASSSGLAGLETQYF. The CDR3 DNA is TGTGCCAGCAGCTCAGGACTAGCGGGGCTAGAGACCCAGTACTTC.

The J gene is TRBJ2-2, the V gene TRBV6-5; 8 nucleotides match TRBD1. Germline V gives CDR1 MNHEY, CDR2 SVGAGI. After removal of 8 bases from V and 2 bases from J, the junction contained 7 bases not matched to a gene. This CDR3 spans 15 amino acids. The CDR3 sequence is CASSRTGKNTGELFF. CDR3 sequence (DNA): TGTGCCAGCTCAAGGACAGGGAAAAACACCGGGGAGCTGTTTTTT.

The chain carries TRBV28 and TRBJ2-1, with D uncertain. Between the trimmed V and J ends, which lost 3 bases and 7 bases, there was a span of 4 bases. The germline gives CDR1 MDHEN, CDR2 SYDVKM. This CDR3 region has 11 residues. The CDR3 spells CASSFMNEQFF. The CDR3 DNA sequence: TGTGCCAGCAGTTTCATGAATGAGCAGTTCTTC.

This rearrangement joins TRBV19 to TRBJ1-6, with 10 bases lining up with TRBD1. The CDR3 contains 16 residues. The germline CDR1 and CDR2 sequences are LNHDA and SQIVND (reference sequence). After removal of 7 bases from V and 10 bases from J, the junction contained 13 bases not matched to a gene. CDR3 region: CASTEGTGAVGSPLHF. CDR3 in DNA: TGTGCCAGTACCGAGGGGACAGGGGCAGTGGGATCACCCCTCCACTTT. Full variable domain (missing parts from reference TRBV19 and TRBJ1-6): DGGITQSPKYLFRKEGQNVTLSCEQNLNHDAMYWYRQDPGQGLRLIYYSQIVNDFQKGDIAEGYSVSREKKESFPLTVTSAQKNPTAFYLCASTEGTGAVGSPLHFGNGTRLTVT.

This chain joins TRBV28 and TRBJ1-2; D call uncertain. Germline lookup yields CDR1 MDHEN and CDR2 SYDVKM. Trimming stripped 0 bases from V and 6 bases from J, with 8 bases between. The CDR3 is 13 residues long. This CDR3 reads CASSLWAVDGYTF. CDR3 DNA sequence: TGTGCCAGCAGTTTATGGGCAGTCGATGGCTACACCTTC.

The rearrangement links TRBV10-1 to TRBJ2-2, with a possible D match to TRBD1 (5 bases). Looked up from germline, CDR1 is WNHNN and CDR2 is SYGVQD (reference sequence). V was shortened by 3 bases and J by 3 bases, with 5 bases between the two germline ends. This CDR3 spans 13 amino acids. CDR3 loop: CASSDRDTGELFF. The DNA of the CDR3 is TGCGCCAGCAGTGACAGGGACACCGGGGAGCTGTTTTTT.

This chain joins TRBV15 and TRBJ1-5; D remains ambiguous. Germline CDR1 and CDR2: LNHNV and YYDKDF (reference sequence). CDR3 length equals 16 residues. Trimming removed 0 bases from V and 0 bases from J, with 9 bases in between. The CDR3 loop reads CATSRDWQDSNQPQHF. As DNA, the CDR3 is TGTGCCACCAGCAGAGATTGGCAAGATAGCAATCAGCCCCAGCATTTT.

As DNA, the CDR3 is TGTGCCAGCAGCCTCGGACAGGGGGCATCCCACAATGAGCAGTTCTTC. Encoded protein: CASSLGQGASHNEQFF. The chain combines TRBV7-9 with TRBJ2-1, with 11 bases that match TRBD1. The CDR3 totals 16 residues. The germline gives CDR1 SEHNR, CDR2 FQNEAQ (reference sequence). The V and J ends lost 5 bases and 5 bases, in that order; junction bases with no gene match: 8.

This clone has only a few counts. CDR3 DNA: TGCAGTGCTAGTGCCGGGGATAACAATGAGCAGTTCTTC. It is translated as CSASAGDNNEQFF. V gene TRBV20-1 combines with J gene TRBJ2-1; possible D gene TRBD2, 5 bases. Germline values: CDR1 DFQATT, CDR2 SNEGSKA (reference sequence). The CDR3 contains 13 residues. Trimming shortened V by 3 bases and J by 5 bases, and 11 bases separated the two germline ends.

This clone was observed a handful of times. V and J are TRBV18 and TRBJ1-1; D is uncertain. CDR3 length equals 16 residues. V was clipped by 0 bases and J by 1 base, with 12 bases between them. Germline CDR1 KGHSH, CDR2 LQKENI. The CDR3 loop reads CASSPPISGTNTEAFF. CDR3 sequence (DNA): TGTGCCAGCTCACCACCGATTTCAGGTACGAACACTGAAGCTTTCTTT.

The rearrangement links TRBV6-5 to TRBJ1-2; tentatively, D is TRBD1 (5 bases). Germline V gives CDR1 MNHEY, CDR2 SVGAGI. The CDR3 totals 15 residues. Trimming pared 0 bases from V and 4 bases from J, leaving 12 bases between. Here the CDR3 DNA reads TGTGCCAGCAGTTACTCGGGGGGTCGGAGCTATGGCTACACCTTC. It yields the protein CASSYSGGRSYGYTF.

This clone is a singleton in its sample. This chain uses TRBV5-4 with TRBJ1-4; TRBD1 agrees at 9 bases. Germline trimming cut 4 bases from V and 4 bases from J; bases unmatched to any gene: 2. Germline V gene sequence: CDR1 SGHNT, CDR2 YYREEE (reference sequence). CDR3 length equals 14 residues. The CDR3 DNA sequence: TGTGCCAGCAGCCCGGGACAGGGTAATGAAAAACTGTTTTTT. Translation: CASSPGQGNEKLFF.

This chain links TRBV9 with TRBJ1-1, with a possible D match to TRBD1 (5 bases). V lost 4 bases and J lost 5, with 15 bases in between. This CDR3 has 14 amino acids. Per the germline V gene, CDR1 is SGDLS and CDR2 is YYNGEE. The CDR3, as DNA: TGTGCCAGCAGCCGTGATTTGGAGGGGACTGAAGCTTTCTTT. It translates to CASSRDLEGTEAFF. The entire variable domain, with the rest obtained from reference TRBV9 and TRBJ1-1, is as follows: DSGVTQTPKHLITATGQRVTLRCSPRSGDLSVYWYQQSLDQGLQFLIQYYNGEERAKGNILERFSAQQFPDLHSELNLSSLELGDSALYFCASSRDLEGTEAFFGQGTRLTVV.

This clone was detected once. The genes are TRBV3-1 (or the pseudogene TRBV3-2) and TRBJ2-5; D possibly corresponds to TRBD1 (7 bases). This CDR3 is built from 17 residues. Trimming cost V 1 base and J 5 bases, with 20 bases left between them. The germline gives CDR1 LGHDT, CDR2 YNNKEL (reference sequence). The CDR3: CASSQVVPTGSGETQYF. CDR3 coding DNA: TGTGCCAGCAGCCAAGTAGTCCCGACAGGGAGCGGGGAGACCCAGTACTTC.

This clone was detected only a few times. The V and J genes are TRBV5-4 and TRBJ1-2; 8 bases agree with TRBD1. V shed 0 bases, J shed 1 base, and the junction held 8 bases outside the gene matches. The CDR3 spans 17 residues. CDR1 is SGHNT and CDR2 is YYREEE in the germline V gene (reference sequence). Here the CDR3 DNA reads TGTGCCAGCAGCTTGGCCCTTAGGACAGGGCGTAACTATGGCTACACCTTC. It codes for CASSLALRTGRNYGYTF.